The rows below give T cell receptor beta chains drawn from one sample of a study of regulatory T cells. Method: immunoSEQ multiplex PCR; TCRdb's copy keeps in-frame clones and lacks some. The table includes about 18,000 clones, 80% to 95% detected once. Sequenced input: CD8+ T cells sorted from blood. The receptors derive from a person between 18 and 35 years old with CD3G deficiency. CDR3s include the opening cysteine and the closing phenylalanine or tryptophan. D genes are given only for firm matches. Size is stated for part of the rows, as once, few or many counts, or as a class when the clone is expanded.

J gene	V gene	D gene	clone size	CDR3 protein	CDR3 DNA
TRBJ2-7	TRBV5-1	NA	NA	CASSLGTADHEQYF	TGCGCCAGCAGCTTAGGGACGGCGGACCACGAGCAGTACTTC
TRBJ2-1	TRBV19	TRBD2	NA	CASSGRAYNEQFF	TGTGCCAGTAGCGGGAGGGCCTACAATGAGCAGTTCTTC
TRBJ2-1	TRBV2	NA	NA	CASSGQVHNEQFF	TGTGCCAGCAGTGGACAGGTCCACAATGAGCAGTTCTTC
TRBJ2-7	TRBV4-1	NA	NA	CASSQDRWAPARHEQYF	TGCGCCAGCAGCCAAGATAGGTGGGCTCCTGCCCGCCACGAGCAGTACTTC
TRBJ2-1	TRBV7-9	NA	NA	CASSLGEGTSHEQFF	TGTGCCAGCAGCTTGGGTGAAGGTACTTCCCATGAGCAGTTCTTC
TRBJ2-1	TRBV27	NA	NA	CASSLSQGFRLDEQFF	TGTGCCAGCAGTTTATCACAGGGCTTCAGGCTGGATGAGCAGTTCTTC
TRBJ2-3	TRBV4-1	NA	NA	CASSQNRVDTQYF	TGCGCCAGCAGCCAAAACAGGGTAGATACGCAGTATTTT
TRBJ2-2	TRBV19	NA	NA	CASSWDFTGELFF	TGTGCCAGTAGTTGGGATTTCACCGGGGAGCTGTTTTTT
TRBJ2-3	TRBV7-6	NA	NA	CASSDRADTQYF	TGTGCCAGCAGCGATAGGGCAGATACGCAGTATTTT
TRBJ1-2	TRBV5-4	TRBD1	NA	CASSPGQGSPDTF	TGTGCCAGCAGCCCTGGACAGGGGTCCCCGGACACCTTC
TRBJ2-1	TRBV2	NA	NA	CASSPRFRGLSYNEQFF	TGTGCCAGCAGCCCGCGCTTCCGGGGCTTATCCTACAATGAGCAGTTCTTC
TRBJ1-1	TRBV6-5	TRBD1	NA	CASSYSLTGASTEAFF	TGTGCCAGCAGTTACTCGCTGACAGGGGCTAGCACTGAAGCTTTCTTT
TRBJ2-2	TRBV12-5	NA	once	CASGPPGLAVTGELFF	TGTGCTAGTGGTCCACCGGGACTCGCCGTGACCGGGGAGCTGTTTTTT
TRBJ1-1	TRBV27	NA	NA	CASSLSRATEAFF	TGTGCCAGCAGTTTAAGCCGGGCCACTGAAGCTTTCTTT
TRBJ2-7	TRBV27	NA	NA	CASSLTGASDVSYEQYF	TGTGCCAGCAGTTTAACTGGGGCTAGTGACGTCTCCTACGAGCAGTACTTC
TRBJ2-5	TRBV6-5	NA	NA	CASRGGTLEETQYF	TGTGCCAGCAGGGGTGGGACTCTTGAAGAGACCCAGTACTTC
TRBJ2-3	TRBV5-1	NA	NA	CASSDEGTYTDTQYF	TGCGCCAGCAGCGATGAGGGGACATACACAGATACGCAGTATTTT
TRBJ2-5	TRBV29-1	NA	NA	CSVRGGGEQYF	TGCAGCGTTCGTGGAGGGGGGGAGCAGTACTTC
TRBJ1-5	TRBV27	NA	NA	CASSLGSNQPQHF	TGTGCCAGCAGTTTAGGTAGCAATCAGCCCCAGCATTTT
TRBJ2-2	TRBV9	TRBD2	NA	CASSVGTTSGETGELFF	TGTGCCAGCAGCGTAGGCACGACTAGCGGAGAAACCGGGGAGCTGTTTTTT
TRBJ2-1	TRBV6-1	NA	NA	CASCNYVDDEQFF	TGTGCCAGCTGTAACTATGTTGACGATGAGCAGTTCTTC
TRBJ1-6	TRBV4-2	NA	NA	CASSQGGSSPLHF	TGTGCCAGCAGCCAAGGGGGCAGTTCACCCCTCCACTTT
TRBJ2-1	TRBV5-4	TRBD1	NA	CASSLGTGQFF	TGTGCCAGCAGCTTGGGGACAGGGCAGTTCTTC
TRBJ1-5	TRBV5-1	NA	NA	CASSLGVAGSNQPQHF	TGCGCCAGCAGCTTGGGAGTGGCGGGTAGCAATCAGCCCCAGCATTTT
TRBJ2-7	TRBV4-3	NA	NA	CASSQGPNPLGYEQYF	TGCGCCAGCAGCCAAGGCCCCAACCCGCTGGGGTACGAGCAGTACTTC
TRBJ2-7	TRBV29-1	TRBD1	once	CSAGQGANYEQYF	TGCAGCGCCGGACAGGGGGCGAATTACGAGCAGTACTTC
TRBJ2-3	TRBV5-1	NA	NA	CASSPVPTDTQYF	TGCGCCAGCAGCCCGGTACCAACCGATACGCAGTATTTT
TRBJ1-4	TRBV19	TRBD1	once	CATRDRNEKLFF	TGTGCCACCCGGGACAGGAATGAAAAACTGTTTTTT
TRBJ1-2	TRBV10-2	TRBD1	NA	CASRSSGQGFYGYTF	TGCGCCAGCAGGTCGTCCGGACAGGGCTTTTATGGCTACACCTTC
TRBJ1-4	TRBV6-1	TRBD1	NA	CASVDRANEKLFF	TGTGCCAGCGTGGACAGGGCTAATGAAAAACTGTTTTTT
TRBJ2-3	TRBV6-1	TRBD1	medium-sized	CASSGAGTEFTDTQYF	TGTGCCAGCAGTGGAGCCGGGACAGAGTTCACAGATACGCAGTATTTT
TRBJ1-1	TRBV9	TRBD1	NA	CASSEGTGSNTEAFF	TGTGCCAGCAGCGAGGGGACAGGGTCGAACACTGAAGCTTTCTTT
TRBJ1-6	TRBV28	TRBD1	NA	CASRQYNRGRSYNSPLHF	TGTGCCAGCAGACAATACAACAGGGGCCGCTCCTATAATTCACCCCTCCACTTT
TRBJ1-5	TRBV7-2	NA	NA	CASSQEINQPQHF	TGTGCCAGCAGCCAGGAGATCAATCAGCCCCAGCATTTT
TRBJ1-2	TRBV27	TRBD1	NA	CASSPTGAYGYTF	TGTGCCAGCAGCCCGACAGGGGCCTATGGCTACACCTTC